Sequencing of this T cell receptor beta chain was carried out in a study of cytomegalovirus exposure and HLA in healthy donors. Vbeta (60) and Jbeta (13) primers were used in the PCR. Profiling relied on immunoSEQ multiplex PCR, and the TCRdb table lists in-frame clones only, not all of them. There are 150,000 to 180,000 clones in the sample; 60% to 80% occur only once, and 9.5% to 15% lies in the top ten. V lost 5 bases and J 3 bases, leaving 5 bases between the germline ends. The CDR3 is 11 amino acids. The germline gives CDR1 MDHEN, CDR2 SYDVKM. Concerning this clone itself: The antigen is undetermined.

Study-wide results and caveats: Donor immune exposure was known only as CMV serostatus. Later work showed greater clonal expansion in HLA-associated TCR beta chains than in equally common others. Upon later analysis, TCR association rates were observed to vary by HLA locus, being highest for DRB1 and lowest for HLA-C.

The receptor was isolated from a man in his thirties or forties in good health and CMV-seropositive. This sequence joins TRBV28 and TRBJ2-7; D gene ambiguous. Input material: PBMCs. The DNA of the CDR3 is TGTGCCAGCAGTCCAAACTACGAGCAGTACTTC. This encodes CASSPNYEQYF. The variable domain in full, completed from reference TRBV28 and TRBJ2-7, reads DVKVTQSSRYLVKRTGEKVFLECVQDMDHENMFWYRQDPGLGLRLIYFSYDVKMKEKGDIPEGYSVSREKKERFSLILESASTNQTSMYLCASSPNYEQYFGPGTRLTVT.